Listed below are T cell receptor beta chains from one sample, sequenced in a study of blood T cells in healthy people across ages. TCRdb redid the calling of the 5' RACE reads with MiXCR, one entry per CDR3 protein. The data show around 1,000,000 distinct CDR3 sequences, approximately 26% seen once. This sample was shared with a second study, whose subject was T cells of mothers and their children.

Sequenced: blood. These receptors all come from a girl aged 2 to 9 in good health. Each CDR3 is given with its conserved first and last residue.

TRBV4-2	CASSSQLAGVSETQYF
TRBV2	CASISQGVYNEQFF
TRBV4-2	CASSQAGIGLQFF
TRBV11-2	CASSSTLTGQETQYF
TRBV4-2	CASSQDQETVPGELFF
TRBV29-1	CSVTLGTGWLEQYF
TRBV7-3	CASSPSGHSSYNEQFF
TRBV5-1	CASSATGGSPYEQYF
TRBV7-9	CVSSSRHRRMSYNEQFF
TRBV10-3	CAISQEGTEAFF
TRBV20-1	CSAMKNYGYTF
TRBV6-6	CATLKQKNTGELFF
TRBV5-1	CASSLVGGRESEQFF
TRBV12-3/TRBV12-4	CASSSRIQGLGGYTF
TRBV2	CASSRQEGNQPQHF
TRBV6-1	CASRGHGENIQYF
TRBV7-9	CASSSTEGDGGETQYF